The 2 T cell receptor beta chains presented below share a single source sample, sequenced in a study of cytomegalovirus exposure and HLA in healthy donors. 60 Vbeta and 13 Jbeta primers were used in PCR. Here immunoSEQ multiplex PCR was the method, and the copy in TCRdb shows in-frame clones only, minus some. The data show about 200,000 clones, approximately 80% seen once. The specimen sequenced was PBMCs. The receptors were sampled from a man in his thirties or forties in good health and CMV-seronegative.

The genes are TRBV7-2 and TRBJ2-1, with D possibly matching TRBD1 (6 bases). CDR3 length equals 15 residues. Germline V CDR1 and CDR2: SGHTA, FQGNSA. V lost 3 bases, J lost 2 bases, and 11 bases lay in between. CDR3 loop: CASSLGRTAYNEQFF. CDR3 sequence (DNA): TGTGCCAGCAGCTTGGGCCGGACAGCCTACAATGAGCAGTTCTTC.

The table lists this clone with a count of one. This sequence joins TRBV10-1 and TRBJ2-3, with D tentatively TRBD1 (5 bases). The germline V gene has CDR1 WNHNN and CDR2 SYGVQD (reference sequence). Trimming stripped 11 bases from V and 0 bases from J, with 24 bases between. This CDR3 has 17 amino acids. CDR3 sequence reads: CAGASGNRVISTDTQYF. The CDR3 bases are TGCGCCGGGGCTTCAGGGAATCGAGTGATAAGCACAGATACGCAGTATTTT.